This entry lists 4 T cell receptor beta chains sequenced from one sample in a study of human T cells and chemical hapten exposure. As to time point: patch test 1, 2 weeks after DPC sensitization. Noted treatment: therapeutic diphenylcyclopropenone sensitization with weekly scalp DPC. TCRdb passed the RACE reads through MiXCR, listing each CDR3 protein once. This sample has roughly 160,000 distinct CDR3 sequences, with around 13% found just once. The sample was whole blood, taken in connection with sensitization to the hapten diphenylcyclopropenone (DPC). These receptors were collected from a woman aged 25 to 39 with alopecia areata. Some clones in this sample may be carry-over from other donors' samples.

This clonotype was counted between two and nine times. The chain combines TRBV5-4 with TRBJ2-5; D remains unclear. The CDR3 spans 12 residues. Trimming stripped 4 bases from V and 5 bases from J, with 9 bases between. Germline CDR1 is SGHNT and CDR2 is YYREEE (reference sequence). The CDR3 reads CASSMGLETQYF. The CDR3 bases are TGTGCCAGCAGCATGGGTTTGGAGACCCAGTACTTC.

This clonotype occurred many times. The chain recombines TRBV12-3 or TRBV12-4 with TRBJ1-5; TRBD1 is a possible D gene (5 bases). The V end was cut by 6 bases, the J end by 6 bases, with 15 bases between. This CDR3 spans 14 amino acids. The CDR3 DNA reads as TGTGCCAGCAGCCATATTACAGGTATTCAGCCCCAGCATTTT. It is translated as CASSHITGIQPQHF.

This chain links TRBV18 with TRBJ2-1, with a tentative D call TRBD2 (5 bases). Germline assignment: CDR1 KGHSH and CDR2 LQKENI. The CDR3 is 15 residues long. Trimming cost V 0 bases and J 7 bases, with 13 bases left between them. The DNA for the CDR3 is TGTGCCAGCTCACCACCGGGATGGTCGGGGAATGAGCAGTTCTTC. It is translated as CASSPPGWSGNEQFF. The complete variable domain, with remaining parts taken from reference TRBV18 and TRBJ2-1, reads NAGVMQNPRHLVRRRGQEARLRCSPMKGHSHVYWYRQLPEEGLKFMVYLQKENIIDESGMPKERFSAEFPKEGPSILRIQQVVRGDSAAYFCASSPPGWSGNEQFFGPGTRLTVL.

This clonotype showed up just a few times. This chain joins TRBV12-3 or TRBV12-4 and TRBJ2-7; 7 bases map to TRBD1. J was trimmed by 2 bases and V by 5 bases; bases with no gene match: 12. This CDR3 region has 16 residues. As DNA, the CDR3 is TGTGCCAGCAGTCCCCACCCGACAGGGCGTCCCTACGAGCAGTACTTC. It yields the protein CASSPHPTGRPYEQYF.